Shown below are 8 T cell receptor beta chains from a single sample sequenced in a study of shared clonotypes between healthy human individuals. Using immunoSEQ multiplex PCR, the repertoire was profiled, and TCRdb retains in-frame clones only, with some absent. There are some 470,000 clones in the sample; 60% to 85% occur only once, and 13% lies in the top ten. Sequenced input: PBMCs. Every receptor here comes from a woman in her forties in good health. Some clones in this sample may be carry-over from other donors' samples.

V and J are TRBV4-1 and TRBJ2-1; 12 bases line up with TRBD2. V was clipped by 4 bases and J by 7 bases; unmatched bases: 8. The CDR3 loop spans 16 amino acids. The V gene's germline CDR1 is MGHRA and CDR2 YSYEKL. CDR3 amino acids: CASSPRTSGAGNEQFF. The CDR3 nucleotides read TGCGCCAGCAGCCCTCGGACTAGCGGGGCGGGAAATGAGCAGTTCTTC.

This clone has only one observation. The chain uses TRBV6-6 and TRBJ2-1, with 9 bases identical to TRBD2. J lost 8 bases, V lost 0 bases, and 5 bases had no gene match. In germline, CDR1 is MNHNY, CDR2 SVGAGI (reference sequence). The CDR3 loop spans 15 amino acids. Written as DNA, the CDR3 is TGTGCCAGCAGTTACTCTCGGCGGGAGGGAGATGAGCAGTTCTTC. Translating gives CASSYSRREGDEQFF.

The chain employs TRBV7-8 and TRBJ1-3; TRBD1 aligns across 7 bases. This CDR3 is 16 amino acids long. Germline V gene sequence: CDR1 SGHVS, CDR2 FQNEAQ. Trimming cost V 5 bases and J 0 bases; bases outside gene matches: 7. This chain's CDR3 is CASSLYRGGSGNTIYF. Here the CDR3 DNA reads TGTGCCAGCAGCCTCTACAGGGGAGGCTCTGGAAACACCATATATTTT. Full variable domain (missing parts from reference TRBV7-8 and TRBJ1-3): GAGVSQSPRYKVAKRGQDVALRCDPISGHVSLFWYQQALGQGPEFLTYFQNEAQLDKSGLPSDRFFAERPEGSVSTLKIQRTQQEDSAVYLCASSLYRGGSGNTIYFGEGSWLTVV.

This clone was seen once. This chain links TRBV30 with TRBJ1-5, with 8 bases aligning to TRBD1. V lost 2 bases and J lost 8; bases outside the gene matches: 8. Germline V gives CDR1 GTSNPN, CDR2 SVGIG (reference sequence). The CDR3 spans 14 residues. The CDR3 protein is CAWSTTGAGEPQHF. CDR3 DNA sequence: TGTGCCTGGAGTACGACAGGGGCCGGGGAGCCCCAGCATTTT. Drawing the rest from reference TRBV30 and TRBJ1-5, the complete variable domain is SQTIHQWPATLVQPVGSPLSLECTVEGTSNPNLYWYRQAAGRGLQLLFYSVGIGQISSEVPQNLSASRPQDRQFILSSKKLLLSDSGFYLCAWSTTGAGEPQHFGDGTRLSIL.

This clone was counted ten times or more. The chain couples TRBV29-1 to TRBJ2-5; D may be TRBD2 (6 bases). V shed 2 bases and J shed 4 bases, with 14 bases lying between them. The CDR3 runs 14 residues. Germline CDR1 and CDR2: SQVTM and ANQGSEA. CDR3 sequence reads: CSVERAGRSETQYF. The CDR3 DNA sequence: TGCAGCGTTGAAAGGGCGGGAAGGTCAGAGACCCAGTACTTC.

The CDR3 spells CASSLSSGRAYNEQFF. The CDR3 nucleotides are TGTGCCAGTAGTCTCTCTAGCGGGAGGGCCTACAATGAGCAGTTCTTC. The chain employs TRBV19 and TRBJ2-1, with 12 bases matching TRBD2. Trimming took 5 bases from V and 2 from J; bases not matched to a gene: 4. Germline V lookup: CDR1 LNHDA, CDR2 SQIVND (reference sequence). The CDR3 contains 16 residues.

The CDR3 nucleotides are TGTGCCTGGACTCGGGACAGGGGGAGGACTGAAGCTTTCTTT. It is translated as CAWTRDRGRTEAFF. The V gene is TRBV30, the J gene TRBJ1-1; 11 positions match TRBD1. From germline, CDR1 is GTSNPN and CDR2 SVGIG (reference sequence). The ends lost 4 bases at V and 5 bases at J; junction bases unmatched: 6. The CDR3 contains 14 residues.

The chain links TRBV5-6 to TRBJ1-2, with 8 nucleotides matching TRBD1. The germline gives CDR1 SGHDT, CDR2 YYEEEE. The J segment lost 0 bases and the V segment lost 0 bases, leaving 13 bases of the junction unmatched. CDR3 length: 19 residues. This CDR3 reads CASSLAMTGALSPNYGYTF. For the CDR3, the DNA is TGTGCCAGCAGCTTGGCCATGACAGGGGCGCTAAGTCCTAACTATGGCTACACCTTC.